This entry concerns a single T cell receptor (beta chain). The CDR3 length is 16 residues. With 0 bases clipped from V and 3 bases from J, the junction kept 5 bases outside the gene matches. Germline lookup yields CDR1 PRHDT and CDR2 FYEKMQ (reference sequence). Some clones are missing from TCRdb's copy, which holds only in-frame ones; the method was immunoSEQ multiplex PCR. The sample includes 69,000 or so clones, around 80% of them seen just once. The data are from a study of early stage breast cancer tumors. At the level of the study: Of some 17 invasive breast tumors, about a dozen were hormone receptor-positive, HER2-negative.

The sequencing input was blood. This chain links TRBV13 with TRBJ2-1; 7 nucleotides agree with TRBD2. The receptor was derived from a person aged 40 to 49 with breast cancer. The CDR3 DNA follows: TGTGCCAGCAGCTTAGGGGGCGGGAGCCTCTACAATGAGCAGTTCTTC. Translated, it gives CASSLGGGSLYNEQFF.